This T cell receptor beta chain originates from a study of blood T cell repertoires in COVID-19. Study-wide background: The analysed material was cDNA or gDNA that came from T cells, B-cell-depleted T cells, or PBMCs.

V lost 5 bases to trimming and J lost 4 bases; unmatched junction nucleotides: 10. Germline V lookup: CDR1 SGHAT, CDR2 FQNNGV. The CDR3 has 17 amino acids. The method was immunoSEQ multiplex PCR; TCRdb's version includes in-frame clones alone and lacks a portion of them. Altogether about 360,000 clones are present, nearly 90% being singletons, with the ten largest covering roughly 1.9%. Cohort assignment relied on participant-reported clinical history. Sequencing input: PBMCs or T cells enriched from blood (not recorded which). The genes are TRBV11-2 and TRBJ2-1, with 11 bases lining up with TRBD2. The TCR originated in a woman aged 40 to 50 with acute COVID-19. In DNA form, the CDR3 reads TGTGCCAGCAGCGGACTTGAGGCTAGCGGGGGGTACAATGAGCAGTTCTTC. Translating gives CASSGLEASGGYNEQFF.